These T cell receptor beta chains were read from a single sample in a study of human T cells and chemical hapten exposure. TCRdb used MiXCR to reprocess the RACE reads, holding one entry per CDR3 protein. The data show 150,000 to 200,000 distinct CDR3 sequences, 25% to 35% seen once. Sequences were derived from whole blood, sampled in connection with sensitization to the hapten diphenylcyclopropenone (DPC). The receptor set was obtained from a woman in her 30s with alopecia areata. Some clones in this sample may be carry-over from other donors' samples. Each CDR3 is given with its conserved first and last residue. A D gene is named only where the DNA matches it firmly. The size entry is marked missing in some rows and otherwise reads once, few, many or a size class.

D	V	J	size	DNA	CDR3
-	TRBV11-2	TRBJ2-1	few	TGTGCCAGCAGCTTAGATCTGGGGGGCCCGTTCTTC	CASSLDLGGPFF
TRBD1	TRBV28	TRBJ2-7	-	TGTGCCAGCAGTGGGTGGACAGGGGTCACCTACGAGCAGTACTTC	CASSGWTGVTYEQYF
-	TRBV28	TRBJ2-4	few	TGTGCCAGCAGTTTCATGCAGGGTGGCAAAAACATTCAGTACTTC	CASSFMQGGKNIQYF
-	TRBV28	TRBJ1-3	-	TGTGCCAGCAGCGGGGATCCTGGAAACACCATATATTTT	CASSGDPGNTIYF
-	TRBV28	TRBJ2-7	many	TGTGCCAGCAGCTTACTGTCCTACGAGCAGTACTTC	CASSLLSYEQYF
-	TRBV10-3	TRBJ2-5	-	TGTGCCATCAGTGAGTCGGGAGAATACCAAGAGACCCAGTACTTC	CAISESGEYQETQYF
-	TRBV29-1	TRBJ2-3	-	TGCAGCGTTAGGGACAGCACAGATACGCAGTATTTT	CSVRDSTDTQYF
-	TRBV12-3/TRBV12-4	TRBJ1-1	few	TGTGCCAGCAGTTTAGGTGGCAGCACTGAAGCTTTCTTT	CASSLGGSTEAFF
-	TRBV28	TRBJ2-4	-	TGTGCCACCACGGACTTACCGGGCAACATTCAGTACTTC	CATTDLPGNIQYF
TRBD2	TRBV28	TRBJ2-1	-	TGTGCCAGCAGTTCGGGGGGGGCGAAGAATGAGCAGTTCTTC	CASSSGGAKNEQFF
-	TRBV5-5	TRBJ2-5	-	TGTGCCAGCACCCGAATGGGGATAGCAGAGACCCAGTACTTC	CASTRMGIAETQYF
TRBD1	TRBV28	TRBJ1-1	-	TGTGCCAGCAGTGGACAGGGTTGGGGGAACACTGAAGCTTTCTTT	CASSGQGWGNTEAFF
-	TRBV28	TRBJ2-1	many	TGTGCCAGCAGTTTAGAGGTAGCGGCCTACAATGAGCAGTTCTTC	CASSLEVAAYNEQFF
-	TRBV28	TRBJ1-5	few	TGTGCCAGCAGTTTGTCCAGCCAAGATCAGCCCCAGCATTTT	CASSLSSQDQPQHF
-	TRBV23-1	TRBJ1-4	few	TGCGCCAGCAGTCAATCCGGGACGGCTCAAAATGAAAAACTGTTTTTT	CASSQSGTAQNEKLFF
TRBD2	TRBV28	TRBJ2-3	-	TGTGCCAGCAGTTTATCGGGGTTAAAGACTAGCGGGGGGGCCTCAGATACGCAGTATTTT	CASSLSGLKTSGGASDTQYF
-	TRBV5-1	TRBJ2-5	few	TGCGCCAGCAGCTTGGGGGCGAGTCAGTACCAAGAGACCCAGTACTTC	CASSLGASQYQETQYF
-	TRBV29-1	TRBJ2-2	-	TGCAGCGTCCCGGGACACAACACCGGGGAGCTGTTTTTT	CSVPGHNTGELFF
-	TRBV11-3	TRBJ2-7	-	TGTGCCAGCAGCTTAGTCAGGACGTCTGACGAGCAGTACTTC	CASSLVRTSDEQYF
-	TRBV5-1	TRBJ1-1	-	TGCGCCAGCAGCTCGGACGTGAACACTGAAGCTTTCTTT	CASSSDVNTEAFF
-	TRBV7-9	TRBJ2-1	-	TGTGCCAGCAGCCCACTATGGCGGGCCAATGAGCAGTTCTTC	CASSPLWRANEQFF
-	TRBV10-3	TRBJ2-3	few	TGTGCCATCAGTGAGTATCTGGTAGCTGACAGCCACACAGATACGCAGTATTTT	CAISEYLVADSHTDTQYF
TRBD1	TRBV6-1	TRBJ1-4	-	TGTGCCAGCACCGGGACAGTTCTTTCTCTGCGTGAAAAACTGTTTTTT	CASTGTVLSLREKLFF
-	TRBV4-3	TRBJ1-5	-	TGCGCCAGCAGCCAAGATTCCATCTTAGGGGCCAGCAATCAGCCCCAGCATTTT	CASSQDSILGASNQPQHF
-	TRBV12-3/TRBV12-4	TRBJ2-5	-	TGTGCCAGCAGTTTTCGAGGGGAAGAGACCCAGTACTTC	CASSFRGEETQYF
-	TRBV5-1	TRBJ1-2	-	TGCGCCAGCAGTGGACAGTATACTGGCTACACCTTC	CASSGQYTGYTF
-	TRBV20-1	TRBJ1-5	-	TGCAGTGCTAGTGGGGGGATCAATGGTCAGCCCCAGCATTTT	CSASGGINGQPQHF